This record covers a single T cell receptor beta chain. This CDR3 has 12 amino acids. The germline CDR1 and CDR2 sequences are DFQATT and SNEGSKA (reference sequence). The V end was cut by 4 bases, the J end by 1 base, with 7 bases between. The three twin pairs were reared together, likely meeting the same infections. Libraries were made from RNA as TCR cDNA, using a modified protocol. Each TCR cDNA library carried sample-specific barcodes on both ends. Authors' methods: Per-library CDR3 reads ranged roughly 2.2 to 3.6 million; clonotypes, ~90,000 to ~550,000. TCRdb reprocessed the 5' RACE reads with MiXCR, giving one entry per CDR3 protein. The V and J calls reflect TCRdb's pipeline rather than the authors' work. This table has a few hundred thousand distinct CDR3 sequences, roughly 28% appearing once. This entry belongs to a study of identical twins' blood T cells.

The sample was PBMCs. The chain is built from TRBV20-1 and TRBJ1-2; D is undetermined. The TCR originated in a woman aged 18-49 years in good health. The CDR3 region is CSANGNNYGYTF. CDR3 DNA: TGCAGTGCTAACGGGAATAACTATGGCTACACCTTC.